What follows describes a single TCR beta chain. Its antigen is not identified. Method: immunoSEQ multiplex PCR; TCRdb's copy keeps in-frame clones and lacks some. The sample contains around 74,000 clones, under 90% of which appear only once. This specimen belongs to a study of OX40 agonist ivuxolimab in advanced cancers. Study-wide findings and caveats: Average numbers of expanded clones were greater in CD8+ T cells than in CD4+.

Autoimmune disease history or systemic immunosuppression led to patient exclusion. This CDR3 region has 17 residues. Germline CDR1 and CDR2: MGHRA and YSYEKL. The junction had 13 bases not matched to a gene; V was cut back by 6 bases and J by 4 bases. The TCR originated in an adult with an advanced solid tumor such as melanoma, head and neck, liver or kidney cancer. The starting material was CD4+ or CD8+ T cells sorted from blood, obtained in a trial of the OX40 agonist ivuxolimab. The V call is TRBV4-1, the J call TRBJ2-3; 10 bases line up with TRBD2. The CDR3 coding sequence is TGCGCCAGCAGACCCACGGACTCTAGCGGGAGTGCAGATACGCAGTATTTT. It codes for CASRPTDSSGSADTQYF.